This T cell receptor beta chain was recorded in a study of blood T cell repertoires in COVID-19. The CDR3 is made up of 17 amino acids. V trimming: 3 bases; J trimming: 2 bases; junction bases outside the gene matches: 9. Looked up from germline, CDR1 is SGHAT and CDR2 is FQNNGV. TCRdb's table, derived via immunoSEQ multiplex PCR, lists solely in-frame clones and lacks some. The sample lists 25,000 to 30,000 clones; roughly 90% were seen once. This chain connects TRBV11-2 to TRBJ2-3, with 9 positions matching TRBD1. The material sequenced was peripheral blood. The TCR originated in a human donor in a cohort sampled during active COVID-19. The CDR3 DNA reads as TGTGCCAGCAGCTTGGGGACCGGGACAGGGATCACAGATACGCAGTATTTT. Its protein is CASSLGTGTGITDTQYF.